This T cell receptor (beta chain) was recovered during a study of OX40 agonist ivuxolimab in advanced cancers. Study context: Patients were around 83% male with ages roughly 23 to 90, mean approximately 58. Having had anti-PD-1, anti-PD-L1 or anti-CTLA-4 therapy before was allowed, and about 42% had some.

With regard to this clone: Its antigen remains unidentified.

Sequencing was performed with immunoSEQ multiplex PCR; in TCRdb, only in-frame clones are kept and a portion is missing. The sample includes about 21,000 clones, about four fifths of them seen just once. The germline V gene encodes CDR1 GTSNPN and CDR2 SVGIG (reference sequence). The ends were cut back, 2 bases at V and 5 bases at J, with 6 bases in the middle. The CDR3 is made up of 11 amino acids. Study-wide results and limits: With doses of 0.1 to 3.0 mg/kg, CD4+ and CD8+ blood T cells had undergone clonal expansion by week 6.

V and J are TRBV30 and TRBJ1-1; D call uncertain. The TCR originated in an adult with an advanced solid tumor such as melanoma, head and neck, liver or kidney cancer. The sample consisted of CD4+ or CD8+ T cells sorted from blood, taken in a trial of the OX40 agonist ivuxolimab. The CDR3 region is CAWSPLTEAFF. The CDR3 bases are TGTGCCTGGAGTCCACTTACTGAAGCTTTCTTT.